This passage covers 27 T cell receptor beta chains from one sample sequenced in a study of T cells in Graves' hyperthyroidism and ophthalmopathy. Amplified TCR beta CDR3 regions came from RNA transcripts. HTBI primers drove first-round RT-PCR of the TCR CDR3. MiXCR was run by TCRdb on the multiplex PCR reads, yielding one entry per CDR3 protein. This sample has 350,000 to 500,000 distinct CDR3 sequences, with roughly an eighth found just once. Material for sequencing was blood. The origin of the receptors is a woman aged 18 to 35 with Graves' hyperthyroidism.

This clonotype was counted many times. The CDR3 protein is CASSYSGQRGFDEQYF. In nucleotides, the CDR3 is TGTGCCAGCAGTTACTCCGGTCAGCGGGGGTTTGACGAGCAGTACTTC. V usage is TRBV6-5 and J usage is TRBJ2-7; 8 bases are shared with TRBD2. From germline, CDR1 is MNHEY and CDR2 SVGAGI. The CDR3 runs to 16 residues. Trimming at V came to 0 bases and at J to 5 bases, leaving 9 bases not matched to a gene.

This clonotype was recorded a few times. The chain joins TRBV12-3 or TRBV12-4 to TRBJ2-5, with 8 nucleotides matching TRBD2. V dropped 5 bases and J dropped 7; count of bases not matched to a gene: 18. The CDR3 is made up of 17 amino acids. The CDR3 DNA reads TGTGCCAGCAGTCCCTACCTAGCGGGCAGCAACCAGGGGACCCAGTACTTC. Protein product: CASSPYLAGSNQGTQYF.

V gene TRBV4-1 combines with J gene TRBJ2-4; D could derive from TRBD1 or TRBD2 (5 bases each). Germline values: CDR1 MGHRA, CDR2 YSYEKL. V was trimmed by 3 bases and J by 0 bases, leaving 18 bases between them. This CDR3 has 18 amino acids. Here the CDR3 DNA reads TGCGCCAGCAGCCAGGGACCCGGGACCGAGCTAGCCAAAAACATTCAGTACTTC. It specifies CASSQGPGTELAKNIQYF.

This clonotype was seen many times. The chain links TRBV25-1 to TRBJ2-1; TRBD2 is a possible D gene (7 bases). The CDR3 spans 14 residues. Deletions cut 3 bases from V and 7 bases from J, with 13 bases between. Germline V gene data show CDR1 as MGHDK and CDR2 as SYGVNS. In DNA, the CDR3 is TGTGCCAGCAGTGAGCGGACTAGGGGGAATGAGCAGTTCTTC. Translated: CASSERTRGNEQFF.

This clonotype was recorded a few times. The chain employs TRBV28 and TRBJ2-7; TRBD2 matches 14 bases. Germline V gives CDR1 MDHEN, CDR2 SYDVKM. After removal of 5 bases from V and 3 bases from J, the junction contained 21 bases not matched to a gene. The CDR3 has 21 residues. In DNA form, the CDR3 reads TGTGCCAGCAGTCCACCGACGCCGGGACTAGCGGGAGTATTGCCTGGCTACGAGCAGTACTTC. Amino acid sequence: CASSPPTPGLAGVLPGYEQYF.

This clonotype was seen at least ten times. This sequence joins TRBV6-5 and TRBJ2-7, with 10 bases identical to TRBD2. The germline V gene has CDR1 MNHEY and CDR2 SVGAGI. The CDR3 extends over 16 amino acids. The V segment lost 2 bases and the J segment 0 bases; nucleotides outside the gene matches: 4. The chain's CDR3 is CASSYPTSGSSYEQYF. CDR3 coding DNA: TGTGCCAGCAGTTACCCGACTAGCGGGTCCTCCTACGAGCAGTACTTC.

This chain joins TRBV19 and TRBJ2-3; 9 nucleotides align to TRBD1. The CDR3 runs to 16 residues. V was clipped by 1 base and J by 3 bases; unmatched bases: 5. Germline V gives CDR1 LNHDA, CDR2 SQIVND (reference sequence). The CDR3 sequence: CASSIGSGQGTDTQYF. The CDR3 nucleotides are TGTGCCAGTAGTATAGGCTCGGGACAGGGAACAGATACGCAGTATTTT.

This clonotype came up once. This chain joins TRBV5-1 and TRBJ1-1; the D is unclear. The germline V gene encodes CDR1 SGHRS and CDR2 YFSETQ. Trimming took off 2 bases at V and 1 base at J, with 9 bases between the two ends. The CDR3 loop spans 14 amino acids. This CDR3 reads CASSLFDRNTEAFF. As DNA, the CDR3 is TGCGCCAGCAGCTTATTCGACCGGAACACTGAAGCTTTCTTT. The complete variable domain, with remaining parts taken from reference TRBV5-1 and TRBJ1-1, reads KAGVTQTPRYLIKTRGQQVTLSCSPISGHRSVSWYQQTPGQGLQFLFEYFSETQRNKGNFPGRFSGRQFSNSRSEMNVSTLELGDSALYLCASSLFDRNTEAFFGQGTRLTVV.

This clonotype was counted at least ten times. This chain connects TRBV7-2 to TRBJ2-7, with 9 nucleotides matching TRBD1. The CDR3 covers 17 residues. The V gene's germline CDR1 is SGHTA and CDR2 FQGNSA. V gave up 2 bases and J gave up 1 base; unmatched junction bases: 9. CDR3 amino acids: CASSLIGTGGASYEQYF. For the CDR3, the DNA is TGTGCCAGCAGCTTAATCGGAACAGGGGGCGCGTCCTACGAGCAGTACTTC.

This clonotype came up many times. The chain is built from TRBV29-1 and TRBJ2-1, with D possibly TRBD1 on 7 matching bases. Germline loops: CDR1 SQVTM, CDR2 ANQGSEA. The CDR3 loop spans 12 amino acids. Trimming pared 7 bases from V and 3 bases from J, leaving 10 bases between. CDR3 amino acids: CSAGDSYNEQFF. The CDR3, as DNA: TGCAGCGCGGGGGACAGCTACAATGAGCAGTTCTTC.

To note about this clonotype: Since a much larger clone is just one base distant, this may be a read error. The DNA of the CDR3 is TGTGCCAGCAGCCAAAGAGCGGACGCTTACGAGCAGTACTTC. Residues: CASSQRADAYEQYF. V and J are TRBV3-1 and TRBJ2-7; weak D call: TRBD2 (5 bases). Germline lookup yields CDR1 LGHDT and CDR2 YNNKEL (reference sequence). Trimming pared 2 bases from V and 4 bases from J, leaving 12 bases between. The CDR3 loop spans 14 amino acids.

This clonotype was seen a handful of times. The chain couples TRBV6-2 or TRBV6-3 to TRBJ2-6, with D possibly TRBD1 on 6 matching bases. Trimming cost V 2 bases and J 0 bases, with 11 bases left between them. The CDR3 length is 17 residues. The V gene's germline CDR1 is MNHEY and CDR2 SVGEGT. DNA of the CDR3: TGTGCCAGCAGTTACCCTCACAGGGCCTCTGGGGCCAACGTCCTGACTTTC. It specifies CASSYPHRASGANVLTF.

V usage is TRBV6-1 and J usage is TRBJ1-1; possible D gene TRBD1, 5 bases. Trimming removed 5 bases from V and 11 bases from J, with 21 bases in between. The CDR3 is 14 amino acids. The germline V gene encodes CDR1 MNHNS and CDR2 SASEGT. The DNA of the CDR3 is TGTGCCAGCAGTTTGGGGTCAGGGACCGAGGGGGCTTTCTTT. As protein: CASSLGSGTEGAFF.

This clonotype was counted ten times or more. The CDR3 DNA sequence: TGTGCCAGCACTCGGAGACCGGGACAGGGAATAGGGGGCTACACCTTC. It translates to CASTRRPGQGIGGYTF. The chain is built from TRBV27 and TRBJ1-2, with 9 bases fitting TRBD1. Germline-derived CDR1 and CDR2 are MNHEY and SMNVEV (reference sequence). With V trimmed by 7 bases and J by 8 bases, 17 bases remained unmatched. The CDR3 is 16 amino acids.

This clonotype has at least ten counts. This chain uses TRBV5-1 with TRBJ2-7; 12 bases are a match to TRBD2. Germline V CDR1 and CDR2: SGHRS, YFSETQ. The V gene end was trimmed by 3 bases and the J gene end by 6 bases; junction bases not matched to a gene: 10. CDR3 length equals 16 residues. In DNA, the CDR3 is TGCGCCAGCAGCTCGACCGGACTAGCGGGGCTCCTCGAGCAGTACTTC. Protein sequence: CASSSTGLAGLLEQYF.

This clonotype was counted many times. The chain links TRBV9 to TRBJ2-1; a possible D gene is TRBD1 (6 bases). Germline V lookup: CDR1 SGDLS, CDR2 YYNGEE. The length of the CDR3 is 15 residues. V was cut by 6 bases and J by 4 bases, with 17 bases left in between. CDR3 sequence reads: CASTTGRGGYNEQFF. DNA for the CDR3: TGTGCCAGCACCACTGGGAGAGGGGGTTACAATGAGCAGTTCTTC.

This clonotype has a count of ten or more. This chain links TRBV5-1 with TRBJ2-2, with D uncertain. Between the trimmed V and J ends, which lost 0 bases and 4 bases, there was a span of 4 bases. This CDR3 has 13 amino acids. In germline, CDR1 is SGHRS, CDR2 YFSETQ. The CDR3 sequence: CASSLGTTGELFF. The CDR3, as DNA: TGCGCCAGCAGCTTGGGTACCACCGGGGAGCTGTTTTTT. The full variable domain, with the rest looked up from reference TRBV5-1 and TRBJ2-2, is KAGVTQTPRYLIKTRGQQVTLSCSPISGHRSVSWYQQTPGQGLQFLFEYFSETQRNKGNFPGRFSGRQFSNSRSEMNVSTLELGDSALYLCASSLGTTGELFFGEGSRLTVL.

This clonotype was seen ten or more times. The CDR3 bases are TGTGCCAGCAGCTTTTCTTTACGACTAGCGGACACAGATACGCAGTATTTT. Translated, it gives CASSFSLRLADTDTQYF. The genes are TRBV7-9 and TRBJ2-3, with 9 bases aligning to TRBD2. There are 17 residues in the CDR3. J was trimmed by 2 bases and V by 3 bases; bases with no gene match: 9. The germline CDR1 and CDR2 sequences are SEHNR and FQNEAQ (reference sequence). Complete variable domain (other parts from reference TRBV7-9 and TRBJ2-3): DTGVSQNPRHKITKRGQNVTFRCDPISEHNRLYWYRQTLGQGPEFLTYFQNEAQLEKSRLLSDRFSAERPKGSFSTLEIQRTEQGDSAMYLCASSFSLRLADTDTQYFGPGTRLTVL.

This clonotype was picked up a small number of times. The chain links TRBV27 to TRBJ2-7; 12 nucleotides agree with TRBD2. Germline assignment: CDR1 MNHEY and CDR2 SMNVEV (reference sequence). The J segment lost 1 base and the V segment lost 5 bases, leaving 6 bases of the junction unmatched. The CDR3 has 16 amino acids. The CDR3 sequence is CASSHRLAGGSYEQYF. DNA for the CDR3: TGTGCCAGCAGTCATCGGCTAGCGGGAGGGTCCTACGAGCAGTACTTC.

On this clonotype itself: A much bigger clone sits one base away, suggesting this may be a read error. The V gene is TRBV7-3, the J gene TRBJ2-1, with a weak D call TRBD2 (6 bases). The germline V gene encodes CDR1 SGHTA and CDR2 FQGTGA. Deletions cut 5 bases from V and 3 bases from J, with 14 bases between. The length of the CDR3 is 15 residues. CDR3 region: CASSPQAGGYNEQFF. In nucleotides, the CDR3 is TGTGCCAGCAGCCCTCAAGCGGGTGGCTACAATGAGCAGTTCTTC.

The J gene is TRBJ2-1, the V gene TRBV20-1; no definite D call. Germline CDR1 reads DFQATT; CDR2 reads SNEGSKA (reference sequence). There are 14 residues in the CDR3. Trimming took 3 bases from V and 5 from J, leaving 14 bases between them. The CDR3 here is CSASWTRPNNEQFF. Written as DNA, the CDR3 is TGCAGTGCTAGTTGGACCCGACCGAACAATGAGCAGTTCTTC.

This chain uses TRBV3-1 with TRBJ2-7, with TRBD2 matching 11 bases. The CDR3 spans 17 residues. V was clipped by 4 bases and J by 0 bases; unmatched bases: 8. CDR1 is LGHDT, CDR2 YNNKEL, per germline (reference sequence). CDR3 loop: CASSLGTSGINSYEQYF. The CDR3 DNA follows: TGTGCCAGCAGCCTCGGGACTAGCGGAATAAACTCCTACGAGCAGTACTTC.

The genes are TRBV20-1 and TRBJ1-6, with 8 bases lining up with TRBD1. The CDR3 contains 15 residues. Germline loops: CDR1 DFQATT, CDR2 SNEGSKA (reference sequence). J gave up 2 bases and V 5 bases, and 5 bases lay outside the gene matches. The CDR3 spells CSARRDRTYNSPLHF. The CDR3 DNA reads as TGCAGTGCTCGCCGGGACAGGACCTATAATTCACCCCTCCACTTT.

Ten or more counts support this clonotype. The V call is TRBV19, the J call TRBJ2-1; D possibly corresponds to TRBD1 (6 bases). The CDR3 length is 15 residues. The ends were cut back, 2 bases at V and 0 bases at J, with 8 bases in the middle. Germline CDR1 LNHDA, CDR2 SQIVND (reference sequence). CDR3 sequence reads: CASSILGGSYNEQFF. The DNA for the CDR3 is TGTGCCAGTAGTATACTAGGGGGCTCCTACAATGAGCAGTTCTTC.

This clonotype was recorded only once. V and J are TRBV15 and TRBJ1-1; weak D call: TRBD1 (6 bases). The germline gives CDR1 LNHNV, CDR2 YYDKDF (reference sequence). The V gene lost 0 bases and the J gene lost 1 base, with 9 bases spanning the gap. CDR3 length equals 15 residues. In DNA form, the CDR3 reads TGTGCCACCAGCAGAGACCTGGGACAGAACACTGAAGCTTTCTTT. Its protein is CATSRDLGQNTEAFF.

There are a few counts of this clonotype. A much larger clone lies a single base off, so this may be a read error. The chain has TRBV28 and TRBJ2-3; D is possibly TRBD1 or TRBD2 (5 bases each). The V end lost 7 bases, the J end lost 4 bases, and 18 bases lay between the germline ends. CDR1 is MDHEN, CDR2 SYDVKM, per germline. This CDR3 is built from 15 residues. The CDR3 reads CASTPERGSSDTQYF. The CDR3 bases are TGTGCCAGCACCCCCGAGAGGGGAAGCTCAGATACGCAGTATTTT.

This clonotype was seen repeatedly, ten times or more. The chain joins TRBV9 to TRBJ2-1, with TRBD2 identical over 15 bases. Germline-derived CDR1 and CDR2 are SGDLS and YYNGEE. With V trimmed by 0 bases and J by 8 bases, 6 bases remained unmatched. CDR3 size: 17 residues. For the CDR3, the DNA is TGTGCCAGCAGCGTAGGGACTAGCGGGAGGGCCTTTGATGAGCAGTTCTTC. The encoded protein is CASSVGTSGRAFDEQFF.